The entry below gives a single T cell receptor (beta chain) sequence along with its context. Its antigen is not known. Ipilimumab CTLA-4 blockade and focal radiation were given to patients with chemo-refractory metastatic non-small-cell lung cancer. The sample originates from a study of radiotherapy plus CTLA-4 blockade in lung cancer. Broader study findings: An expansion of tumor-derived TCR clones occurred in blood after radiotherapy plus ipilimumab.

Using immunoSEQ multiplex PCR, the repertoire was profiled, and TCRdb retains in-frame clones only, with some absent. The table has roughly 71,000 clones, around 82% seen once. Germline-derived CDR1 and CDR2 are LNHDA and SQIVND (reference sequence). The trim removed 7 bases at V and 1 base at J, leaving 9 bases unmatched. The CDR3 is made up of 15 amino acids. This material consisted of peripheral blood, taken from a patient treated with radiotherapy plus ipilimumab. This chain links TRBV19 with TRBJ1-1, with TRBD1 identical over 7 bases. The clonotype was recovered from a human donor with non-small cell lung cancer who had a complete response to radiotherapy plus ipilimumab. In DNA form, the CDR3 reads TGTGCCAGTAACGGAAGGGGGCGAGGGAACACTGAAGCTTTCTTT. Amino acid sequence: CASNGRGRGNTEAFF.